The source of this TCR beta chain is a study of PD-1 blockade in mismatch repair-deficient tumors. Across the whole study: Patients had fewer than 15 mismatch repair-deficient cancer types and were previously treated and progressing. Points from the study as a whole: Tumor-resident clones, often undetectable pretreatment in blood, expanded then contracted after pembrolizumab.

Here immunoSEQ multiplex PCR was the method, and the copy in TCRdb shows in-frame clones only, minus some. The sample carries roughly 120,000 clones, about 90% recorded once. Germline values: CDR1 LNHDA, CDR2 SQIVND (reference sequence). CDR3 length: 16 amino acids. Turning to this clone: Its specificity is not known. An end of the junction differs from the germline gene, which may be a read error.

Mismatch repair deficiency was confirmed in all patients, by PCR or immunohistochemistry. TCRs were sequenced from a few patients responding to pembrolizumab. This chain uses TRBV19 with TRBJ2-1; the match to TRBD2 covers 9 bases. The sample in question was peripheral blood, obtained just over 70 weeks after starting pembrolizumab. The clonotype was recovered from an adult with mismatch repair-deficient cancer. CDR3 nucleotide sequence: TGTGCCAGTAGTCTAGATTTAGCGGGAGCAAGGAATGAGCAGTTCTTC. This codes for CASSLDLAGARNEQFF.